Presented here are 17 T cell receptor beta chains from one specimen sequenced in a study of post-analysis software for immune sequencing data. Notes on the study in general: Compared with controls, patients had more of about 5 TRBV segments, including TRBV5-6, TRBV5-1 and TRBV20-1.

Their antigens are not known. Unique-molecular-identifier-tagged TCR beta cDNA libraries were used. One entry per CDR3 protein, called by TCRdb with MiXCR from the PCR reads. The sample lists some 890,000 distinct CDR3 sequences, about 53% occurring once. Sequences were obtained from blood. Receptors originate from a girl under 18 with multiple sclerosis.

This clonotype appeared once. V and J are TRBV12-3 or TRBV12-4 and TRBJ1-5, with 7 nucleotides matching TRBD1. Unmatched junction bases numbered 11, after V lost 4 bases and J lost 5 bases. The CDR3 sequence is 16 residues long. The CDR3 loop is CASSSRGGRGDQPQHF. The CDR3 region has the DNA TGTGCCAGCAGTTCCAGGGGGGGCAGGGGAGATCAGCCCCAGCATTTT.

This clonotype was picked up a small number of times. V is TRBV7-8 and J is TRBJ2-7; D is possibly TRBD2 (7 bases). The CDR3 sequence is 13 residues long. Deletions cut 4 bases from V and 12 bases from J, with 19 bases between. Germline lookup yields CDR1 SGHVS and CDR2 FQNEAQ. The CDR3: CASSSEGGQHRYF. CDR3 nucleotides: TGTGCCAGCAGCTCAGAGGGGGGGCAGCACCGGTACTTC.

Written as DNA, the CDR3 is TGCGCCAGCAGCCAAATTCTGGGGGGCTCCTACAATGAGCAGTTCTTC. Protein: CASSQILGGSYNEQFF. This chain links TRBV4-1 with TRBJ2-1; perhaps TRBD2 as D (6 bases). CDR1 MGHRA and CDR2 YSYEKL come from the germline V gene. The V end was cut by 2 bases, the J end by 0 bases, with 11 bases between. The CDR3 has 16 residues.

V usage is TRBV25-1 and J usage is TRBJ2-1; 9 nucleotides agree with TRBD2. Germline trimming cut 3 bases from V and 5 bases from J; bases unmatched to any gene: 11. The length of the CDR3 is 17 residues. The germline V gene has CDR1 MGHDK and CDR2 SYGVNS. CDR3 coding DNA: TGTGCCAGCAGTGACACAGGGGCGGGAGGGCCCCACAATGAGCAGTTCTTC. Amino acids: CASSDTGAGGPHNEQFF.

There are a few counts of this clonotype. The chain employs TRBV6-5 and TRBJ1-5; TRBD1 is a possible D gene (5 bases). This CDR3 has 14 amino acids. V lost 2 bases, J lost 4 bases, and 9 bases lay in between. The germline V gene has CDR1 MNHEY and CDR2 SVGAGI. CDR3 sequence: CASSYGGANQPQHF. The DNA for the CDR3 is TGTGCCAGCAGTTACGGGGGAGCAAATCAGCCCCAGCATTTT.

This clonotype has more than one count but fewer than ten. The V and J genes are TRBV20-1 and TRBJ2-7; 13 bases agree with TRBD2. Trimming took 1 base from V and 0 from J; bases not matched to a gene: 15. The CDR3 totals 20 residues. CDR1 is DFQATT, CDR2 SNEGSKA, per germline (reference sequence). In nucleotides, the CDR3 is TGCAGTGCTAGAGCCCCTCCTTCGGGACTAGCGGGGCTTAACTCCTACGAGCAGTACTTC. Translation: CSARAPPSGLAGLNSYEQYF.

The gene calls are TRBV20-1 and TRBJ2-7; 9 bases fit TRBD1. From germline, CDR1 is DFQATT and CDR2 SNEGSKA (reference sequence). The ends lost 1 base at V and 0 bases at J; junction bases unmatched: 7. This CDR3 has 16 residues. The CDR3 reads CSARVWRDRDSYEQYF. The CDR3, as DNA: TGCAGTGCTAGAGTTTGGCGGGACAGGGACTCCTACGAGCAGTACTTC.

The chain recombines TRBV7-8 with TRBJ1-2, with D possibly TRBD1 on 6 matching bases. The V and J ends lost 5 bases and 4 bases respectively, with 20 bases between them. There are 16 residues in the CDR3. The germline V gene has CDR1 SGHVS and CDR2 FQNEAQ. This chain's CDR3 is CASSPHPGADLYGYTF. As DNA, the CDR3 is TGTGCCAGCAGCCCTCACCCAGGGGCGGATCTCTATGGCTACACCTTC.

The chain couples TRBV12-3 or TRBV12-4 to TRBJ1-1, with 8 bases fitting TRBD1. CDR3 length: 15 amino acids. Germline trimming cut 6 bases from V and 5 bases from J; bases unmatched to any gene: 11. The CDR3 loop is CASRSQQGAWTEAFF. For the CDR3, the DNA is TGTGCCAGCAGATCCCAGCAGGGGGCATGGACTGAAGCTTTCTTT.

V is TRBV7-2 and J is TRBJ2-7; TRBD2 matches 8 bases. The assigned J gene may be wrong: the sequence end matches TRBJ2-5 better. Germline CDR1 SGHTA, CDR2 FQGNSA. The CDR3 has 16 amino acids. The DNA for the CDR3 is TGTGCCAGCAGTTTTAGCGGGATAGGAAACGGCGAGACCCAGTACTTC. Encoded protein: CASSFSGIGNGETQYF.

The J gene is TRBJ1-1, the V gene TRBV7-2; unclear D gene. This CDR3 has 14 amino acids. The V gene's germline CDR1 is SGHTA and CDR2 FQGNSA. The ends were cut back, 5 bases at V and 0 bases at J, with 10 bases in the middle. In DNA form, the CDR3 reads TGTGCCAGCAGCCCGAACAATTTGAACACTGAAGCTTTCTTT. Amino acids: CASSPNNLNTEAFF.

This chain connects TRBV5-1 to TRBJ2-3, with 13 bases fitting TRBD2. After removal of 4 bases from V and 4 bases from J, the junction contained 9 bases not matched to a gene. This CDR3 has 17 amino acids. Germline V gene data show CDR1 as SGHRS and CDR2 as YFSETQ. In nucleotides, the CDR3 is TGCGCCAGCAGCGCTCTTCGGACTAGCGGGAGCTCAGATACGCAGTATTTT. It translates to CASSALRTSGSSDTQYF. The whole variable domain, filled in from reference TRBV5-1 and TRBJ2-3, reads KAGVTQTPRYLIKTRGQQVTLSCSPISGHRSVSWYQQTPGQGLQFLFEYFSETQRNKGNFPGRFSGRQFSNSRSEMNVSTLELGDSALYLCASSALRTSGSSDTQYFGPGTRLTVL.

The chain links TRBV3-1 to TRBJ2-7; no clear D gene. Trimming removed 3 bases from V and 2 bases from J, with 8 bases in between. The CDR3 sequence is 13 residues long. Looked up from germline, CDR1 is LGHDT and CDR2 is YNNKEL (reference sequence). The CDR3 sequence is CASSHRSTYEQYF. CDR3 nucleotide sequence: TGTGCCAGCAGCCATCGATCGACCTACGAGCAGTACTTC.

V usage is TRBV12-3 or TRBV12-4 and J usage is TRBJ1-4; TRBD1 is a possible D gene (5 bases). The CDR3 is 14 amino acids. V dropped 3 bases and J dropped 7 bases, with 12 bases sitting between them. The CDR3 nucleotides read TGTGCCAGCAGTTTCCAGGGAATGGGTGAAAAACTGTTTTTT. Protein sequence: CASSFQGMGEKLFF.

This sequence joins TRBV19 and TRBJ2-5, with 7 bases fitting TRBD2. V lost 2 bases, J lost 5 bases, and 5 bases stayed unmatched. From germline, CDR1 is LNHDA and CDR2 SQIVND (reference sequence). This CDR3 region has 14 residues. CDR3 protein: CASSIRDYMETQYF. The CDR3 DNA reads TGTGCCAGTAGTATACGGGACTACATGGAGACCCAGTACTTC.

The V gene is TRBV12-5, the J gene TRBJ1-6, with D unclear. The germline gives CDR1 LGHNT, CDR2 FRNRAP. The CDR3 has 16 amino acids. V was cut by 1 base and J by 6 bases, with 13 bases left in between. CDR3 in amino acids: CASGLALGRVNSPLHF. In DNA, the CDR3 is TGTGCTAGTGGTTTGGCCCTGGGGAGGGTTAATTCACCCCTCCACTTT.

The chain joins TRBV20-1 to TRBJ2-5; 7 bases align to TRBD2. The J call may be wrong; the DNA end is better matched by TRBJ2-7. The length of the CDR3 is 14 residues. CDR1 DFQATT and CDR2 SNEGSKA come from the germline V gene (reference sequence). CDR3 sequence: CSASGRLAYYEQYF. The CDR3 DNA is TGCAGTGCTAGCGGCCGACTAGCATACTACGAGCAGTACTTC.